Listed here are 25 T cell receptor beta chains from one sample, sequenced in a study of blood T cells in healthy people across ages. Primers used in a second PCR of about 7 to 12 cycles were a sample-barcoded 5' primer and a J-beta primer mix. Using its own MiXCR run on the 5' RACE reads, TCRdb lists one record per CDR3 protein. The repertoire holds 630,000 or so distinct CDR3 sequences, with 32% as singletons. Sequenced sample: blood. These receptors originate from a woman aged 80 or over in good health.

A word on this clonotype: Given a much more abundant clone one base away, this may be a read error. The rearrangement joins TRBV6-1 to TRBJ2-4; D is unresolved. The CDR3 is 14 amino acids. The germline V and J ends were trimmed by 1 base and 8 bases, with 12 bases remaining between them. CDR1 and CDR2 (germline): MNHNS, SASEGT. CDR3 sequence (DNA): TGTGCCAGCAGTGAAGACCAGGTCGGAGACATTCAGTACTTC. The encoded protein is CASSEDQVGDIQYF.

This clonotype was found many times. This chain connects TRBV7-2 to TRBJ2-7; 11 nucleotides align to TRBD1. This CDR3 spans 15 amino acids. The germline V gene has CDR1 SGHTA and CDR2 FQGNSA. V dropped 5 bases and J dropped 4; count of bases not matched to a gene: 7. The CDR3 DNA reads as TGTGCCAGCAGCCACGGACAGGGGGCGCGGTACGAGCAGTACTTC. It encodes CASSHGQGARYEQYF.

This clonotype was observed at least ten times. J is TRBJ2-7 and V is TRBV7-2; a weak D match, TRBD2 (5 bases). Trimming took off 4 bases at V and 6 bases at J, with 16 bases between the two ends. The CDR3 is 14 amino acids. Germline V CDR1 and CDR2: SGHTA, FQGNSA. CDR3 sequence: CASSSRGSRGEQYF. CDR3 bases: TGTGCCAGCAGCTCCCGAGGGTCGAGAGGCGAGCAGTACTTC.

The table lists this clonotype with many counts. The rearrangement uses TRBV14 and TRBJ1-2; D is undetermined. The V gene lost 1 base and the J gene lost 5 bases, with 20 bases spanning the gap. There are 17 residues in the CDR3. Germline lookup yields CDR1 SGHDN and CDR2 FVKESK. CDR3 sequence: CASSQGGRHGESYGYTF. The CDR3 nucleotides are TGTGCCAGCAGCCAAGGCGGACGACATGGGGAATCGTATGGCTACACCTTC.

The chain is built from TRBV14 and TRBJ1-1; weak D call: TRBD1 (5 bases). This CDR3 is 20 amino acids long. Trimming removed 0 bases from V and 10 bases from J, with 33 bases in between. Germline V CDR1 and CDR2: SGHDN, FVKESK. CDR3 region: CASSQDRFRGSLQRNERAFF. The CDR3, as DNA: TGTGCCAGCAGCCAAGATCGATTCCGGGGCAGCCTCCAGCGAAACGAGCGAGCTTTCTTT.

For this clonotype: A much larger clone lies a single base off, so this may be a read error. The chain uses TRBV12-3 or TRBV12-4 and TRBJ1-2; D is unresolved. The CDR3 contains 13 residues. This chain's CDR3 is CAGSLQFFYGYTF. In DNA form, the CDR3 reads TGTGCCGGCAGTCTTCAGTTTTTCTATGGCTACACCTTC.

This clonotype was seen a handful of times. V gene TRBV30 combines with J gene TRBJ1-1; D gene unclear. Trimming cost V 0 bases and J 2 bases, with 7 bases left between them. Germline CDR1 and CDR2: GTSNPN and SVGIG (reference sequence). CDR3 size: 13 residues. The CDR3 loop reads CAWSVLANTEAFF. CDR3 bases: TGTGCCTGGAGTGTCCTGGCCAACACTGAAGCTTTCTTT.

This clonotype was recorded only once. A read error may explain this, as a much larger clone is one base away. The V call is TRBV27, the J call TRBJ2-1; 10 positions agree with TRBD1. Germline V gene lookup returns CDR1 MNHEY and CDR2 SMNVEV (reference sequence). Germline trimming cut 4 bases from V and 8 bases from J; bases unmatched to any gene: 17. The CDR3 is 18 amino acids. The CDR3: CASSYPLLPGTGVHEQFF. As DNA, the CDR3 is TGTGCCAGCAGTTATCCTCTACTCCCCGGGACAGGGGTTCATGAGCAGTTCTTC.

The CDR3 loop reads CASTSGTGEVETQYF. For the CDR3, the DNA is TGTGCCAGCACCTCCGGGACAGGGGAAGTCGAGACCCAGTACTTC. The rearrangement links TRBV7-9 to TRBJ2-5; 10 bases are a match to TRBD1. In germline, CDR1 is SEHNR, CDR2 FQNEAQ (reference sequence). The CDR3 covers 15 residues. V lost 7 bases to trimming and J lost 5 bases; unmatched junction nucleotides: 10.

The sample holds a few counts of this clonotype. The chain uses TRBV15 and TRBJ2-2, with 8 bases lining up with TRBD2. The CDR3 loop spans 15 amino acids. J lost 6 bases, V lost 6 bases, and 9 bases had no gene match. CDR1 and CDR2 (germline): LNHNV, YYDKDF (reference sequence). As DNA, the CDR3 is TGTGCCACCAGGTACAGCGGGGGCCGACCCGGGGAGCTGTTTTTT. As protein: CATRYSGGRPGELFF.

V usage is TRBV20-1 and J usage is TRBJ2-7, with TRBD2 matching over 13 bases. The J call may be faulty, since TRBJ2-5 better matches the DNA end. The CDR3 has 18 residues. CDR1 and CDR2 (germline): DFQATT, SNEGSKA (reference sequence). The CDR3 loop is CSARDYTSGGAMGKTQYF. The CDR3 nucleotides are TGCAGTGCTAGGGATTATACTAGCGGGGGGGCTATGGGGAAGACCCAGTACTTC.

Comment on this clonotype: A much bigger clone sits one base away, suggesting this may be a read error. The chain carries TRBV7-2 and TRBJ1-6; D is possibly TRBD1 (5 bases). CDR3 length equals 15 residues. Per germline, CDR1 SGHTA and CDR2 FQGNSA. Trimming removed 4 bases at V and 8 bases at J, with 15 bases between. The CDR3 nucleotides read TGTGCCAGCAGCTCGCACGGGGCGGGGGATTCACCCCTCCACTTT. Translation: CASSSHGAGDSPLHF.

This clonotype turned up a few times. The CDR3 region has the DNA TGTGCCAGTAGTATCACGGTGAACCCGACAGATACGCAGTATTTT. Amino acid sequence: CASSITVNPTDTQYF. The chain carries TRBV19 and TRBJ2-3; D is ambiguous. Germline values: CDR1 LNHDA, CDR2 SQIVND (reference sequence). The CDR3 has 15 amino acids. Trimming removed 3 bases at V and 3 bases at J, with 13 bases between.

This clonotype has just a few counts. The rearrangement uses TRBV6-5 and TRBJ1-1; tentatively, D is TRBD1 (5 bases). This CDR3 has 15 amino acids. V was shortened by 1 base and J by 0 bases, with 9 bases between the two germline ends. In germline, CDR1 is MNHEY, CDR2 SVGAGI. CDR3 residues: CASSYYGGMNTEAFF. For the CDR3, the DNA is TGTGCCAGCAGTTACTATGGGGGAATGAACACTGAAGCTTTCTTT.

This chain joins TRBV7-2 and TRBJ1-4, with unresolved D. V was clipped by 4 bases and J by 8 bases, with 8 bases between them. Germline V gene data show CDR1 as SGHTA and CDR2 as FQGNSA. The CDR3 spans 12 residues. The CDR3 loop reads CASSSIGEKLFF. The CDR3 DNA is TGTGCCAGCAGCTCAATAGGGGAAAAACTGTTTTTT.

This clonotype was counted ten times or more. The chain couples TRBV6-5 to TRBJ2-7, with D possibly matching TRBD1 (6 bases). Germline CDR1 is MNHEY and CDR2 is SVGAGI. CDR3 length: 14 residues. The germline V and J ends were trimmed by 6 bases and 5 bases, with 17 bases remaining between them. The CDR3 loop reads CASRSTGYAHEQYF. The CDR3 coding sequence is TGTGCCAGCAGGTCCACAGGGTACGCGCACGAGCAGTACTTC.

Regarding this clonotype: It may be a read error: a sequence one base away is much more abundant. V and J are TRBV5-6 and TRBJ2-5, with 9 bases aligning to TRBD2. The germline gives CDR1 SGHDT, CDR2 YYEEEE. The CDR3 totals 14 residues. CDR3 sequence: CASSSLAGQEIQYF. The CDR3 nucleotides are TGTGCCAGCAGCTCACTAGCGGGCCAAGAGATCCAGTACTTC.

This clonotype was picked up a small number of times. CDR3 region: CASSSTGVGSQPQHF. As DNA, the CDR3 is TGTGCCAGCAGTTCGACAGGGGTCGGGAGCCAGCCCCAGCATTTT. V and J are TRBV6-2 or TRBV6-3 and TRBJ1-5; 8 bases line up with TRBD1. Trimming at V came to 4 bases and at J to 7 bases, leaving 9 bases not matched to a gene. This CDR3 spans 15 amino acids. Germline assignment: CDR1 MNHEY and CDR2 SVGEGT.

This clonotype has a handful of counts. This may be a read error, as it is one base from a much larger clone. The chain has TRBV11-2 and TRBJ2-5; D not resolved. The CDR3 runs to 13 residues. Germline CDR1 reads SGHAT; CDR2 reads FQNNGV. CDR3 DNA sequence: TGTGCCAGCGGCTTACAAATCCAAGAGACCCAGTACTTC. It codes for CASGLQIQETQYF.

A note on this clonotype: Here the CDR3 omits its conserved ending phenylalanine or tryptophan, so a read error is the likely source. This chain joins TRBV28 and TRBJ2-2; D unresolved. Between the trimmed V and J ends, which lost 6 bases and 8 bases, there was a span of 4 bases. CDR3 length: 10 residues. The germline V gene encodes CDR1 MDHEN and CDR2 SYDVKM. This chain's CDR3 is CASRSGELFV. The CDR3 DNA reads TGTGCCAGCAGATCAGGGGAGCTGTTTGTT.

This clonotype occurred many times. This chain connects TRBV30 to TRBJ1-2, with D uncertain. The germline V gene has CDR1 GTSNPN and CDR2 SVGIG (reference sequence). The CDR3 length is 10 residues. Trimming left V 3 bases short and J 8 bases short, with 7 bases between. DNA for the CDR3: TGTGCCTGGAGCGGACGGGGCTACACCTTC. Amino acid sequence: CAWSGRGYTF.

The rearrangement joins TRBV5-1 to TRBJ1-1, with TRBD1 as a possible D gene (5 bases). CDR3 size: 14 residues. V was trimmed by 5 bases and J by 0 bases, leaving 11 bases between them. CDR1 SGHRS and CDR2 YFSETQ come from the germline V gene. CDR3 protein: CASRLTAMNTEAFF. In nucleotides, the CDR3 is TGCGCCAGCAGGCTGACAGCTATGAACACTGAAGCTTTCTTT.

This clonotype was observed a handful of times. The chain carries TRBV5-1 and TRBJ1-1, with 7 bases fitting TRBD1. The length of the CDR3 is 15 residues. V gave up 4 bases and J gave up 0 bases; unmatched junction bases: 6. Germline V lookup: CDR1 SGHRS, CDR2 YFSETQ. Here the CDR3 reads CASSPSGQMNTEAFF. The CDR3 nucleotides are TGCGCCAGCAGCCCGTCGGGACAGATGAACACTGAAGCTTTCTTT.

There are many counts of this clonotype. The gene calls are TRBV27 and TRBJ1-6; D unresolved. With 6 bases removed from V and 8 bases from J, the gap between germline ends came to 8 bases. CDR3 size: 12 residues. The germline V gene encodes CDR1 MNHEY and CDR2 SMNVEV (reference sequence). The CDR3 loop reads CASRAYHSPLHF. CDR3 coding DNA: TGTGCCAGCAGGGCGTATCATTCACCCCTCCACTTT.

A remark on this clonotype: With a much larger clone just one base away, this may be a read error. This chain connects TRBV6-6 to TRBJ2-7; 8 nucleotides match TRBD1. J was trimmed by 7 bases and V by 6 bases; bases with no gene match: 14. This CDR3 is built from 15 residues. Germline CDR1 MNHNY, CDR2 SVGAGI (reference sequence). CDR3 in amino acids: CASSPRGQGTGEQYF. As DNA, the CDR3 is TGTGCCAGCAGCCCCCGTGGACAGGGTACGGGTGAGCAGTACTTC.